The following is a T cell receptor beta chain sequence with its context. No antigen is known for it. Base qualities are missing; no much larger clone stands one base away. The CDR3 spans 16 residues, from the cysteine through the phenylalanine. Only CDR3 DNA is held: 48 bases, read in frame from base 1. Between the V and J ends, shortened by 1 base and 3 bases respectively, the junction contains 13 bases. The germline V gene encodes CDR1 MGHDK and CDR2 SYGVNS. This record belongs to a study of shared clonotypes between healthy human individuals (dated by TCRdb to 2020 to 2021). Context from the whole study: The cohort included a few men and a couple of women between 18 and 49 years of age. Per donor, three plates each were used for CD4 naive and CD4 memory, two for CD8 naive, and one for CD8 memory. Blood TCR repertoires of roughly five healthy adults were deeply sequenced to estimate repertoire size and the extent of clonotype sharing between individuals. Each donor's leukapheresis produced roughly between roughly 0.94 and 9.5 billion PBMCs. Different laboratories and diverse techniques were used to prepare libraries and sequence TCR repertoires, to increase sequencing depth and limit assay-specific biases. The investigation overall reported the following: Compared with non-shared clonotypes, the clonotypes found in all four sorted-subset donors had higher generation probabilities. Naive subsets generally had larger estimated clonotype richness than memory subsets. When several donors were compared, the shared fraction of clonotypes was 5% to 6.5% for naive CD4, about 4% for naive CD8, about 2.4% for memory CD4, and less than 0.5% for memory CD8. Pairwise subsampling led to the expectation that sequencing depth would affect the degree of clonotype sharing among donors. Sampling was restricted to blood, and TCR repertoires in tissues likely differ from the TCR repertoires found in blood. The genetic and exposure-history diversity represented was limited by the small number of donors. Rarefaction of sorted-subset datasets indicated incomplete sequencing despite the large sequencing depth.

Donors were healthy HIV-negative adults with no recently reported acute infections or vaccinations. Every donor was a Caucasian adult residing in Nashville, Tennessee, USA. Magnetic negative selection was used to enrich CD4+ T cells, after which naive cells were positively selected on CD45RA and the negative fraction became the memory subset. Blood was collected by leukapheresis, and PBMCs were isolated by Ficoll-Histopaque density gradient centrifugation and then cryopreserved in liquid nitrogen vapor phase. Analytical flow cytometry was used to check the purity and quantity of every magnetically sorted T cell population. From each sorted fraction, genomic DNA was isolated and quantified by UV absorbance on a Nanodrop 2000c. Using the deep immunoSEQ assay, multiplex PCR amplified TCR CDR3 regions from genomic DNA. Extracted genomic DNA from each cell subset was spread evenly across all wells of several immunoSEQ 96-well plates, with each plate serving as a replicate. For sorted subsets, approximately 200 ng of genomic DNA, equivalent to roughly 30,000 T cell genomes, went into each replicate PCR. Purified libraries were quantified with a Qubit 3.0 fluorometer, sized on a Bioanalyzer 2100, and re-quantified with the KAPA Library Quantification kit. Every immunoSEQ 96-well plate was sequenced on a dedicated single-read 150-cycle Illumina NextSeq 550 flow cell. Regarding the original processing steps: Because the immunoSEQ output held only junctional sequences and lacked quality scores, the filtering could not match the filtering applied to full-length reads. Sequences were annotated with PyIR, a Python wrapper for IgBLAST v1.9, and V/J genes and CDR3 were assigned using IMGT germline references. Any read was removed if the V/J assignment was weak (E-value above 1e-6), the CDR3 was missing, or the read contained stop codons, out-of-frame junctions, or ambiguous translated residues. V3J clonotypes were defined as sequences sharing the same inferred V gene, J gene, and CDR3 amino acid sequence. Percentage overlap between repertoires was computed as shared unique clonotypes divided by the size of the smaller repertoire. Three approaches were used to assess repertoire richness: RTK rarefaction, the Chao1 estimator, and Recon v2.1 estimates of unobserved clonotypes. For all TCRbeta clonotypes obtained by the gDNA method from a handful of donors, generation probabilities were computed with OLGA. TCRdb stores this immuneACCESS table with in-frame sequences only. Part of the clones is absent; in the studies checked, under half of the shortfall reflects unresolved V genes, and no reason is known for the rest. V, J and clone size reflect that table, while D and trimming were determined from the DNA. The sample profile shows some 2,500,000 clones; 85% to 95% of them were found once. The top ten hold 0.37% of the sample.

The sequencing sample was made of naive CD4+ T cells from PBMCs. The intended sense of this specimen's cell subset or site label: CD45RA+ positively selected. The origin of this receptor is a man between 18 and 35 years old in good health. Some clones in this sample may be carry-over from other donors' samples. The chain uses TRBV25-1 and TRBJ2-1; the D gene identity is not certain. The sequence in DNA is TGTGCCAGCAGTGAATTGGTGAGCTTAGACTACAATGAGCAGTTCTTC. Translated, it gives CASSELVSLDYNEQFF.